This TCR beta chain was profiled in a study of T cell responses to AZD1222 COVID-19 vaccine. Clones were read by immunoSEQ multiplex PCR, and TCRdb kept only the in-frame ones, dropping some. This sample carries about 86,000 clones, more than 90% of them seen once, and the ten largest clones take 3%. Turning to this clone: Its cognate antigen is unknown.

Study-level points and caveats: Just a handful of AZD1222 recipients were seropositive at baseline. Per reports, nearly half of all spike-specific TCRs target regions that are unmutated in variants. CD4 TCRs covered the whole spike, strongest at regions 160-218 and 743-854.

Between the trimmed V and J ends, which lost 0 bases and 4 bases, there was a span of 21 bases. This CDR3 is 18 amino acids long. Per the germline V gene, CDR1 is MDHEN and CDR2 is SYDVKM. The V and J genes are TRBV28 and TRBJ1-2; perhaps TRBD1 as D (5 bases). The specimen comprised peripheral blood, sampled on day 0 of AZD1222 vaccination. This receptor was obtained from an adult in good health. The CDR3 loop is CASSLWRQGGRQVYGYTF. The DNA of the CDR3 is TGTGCCAGCAGTTTATGGAGGCAGGGCGGGCGGCAAGTCTATGGCTACACCTTC.